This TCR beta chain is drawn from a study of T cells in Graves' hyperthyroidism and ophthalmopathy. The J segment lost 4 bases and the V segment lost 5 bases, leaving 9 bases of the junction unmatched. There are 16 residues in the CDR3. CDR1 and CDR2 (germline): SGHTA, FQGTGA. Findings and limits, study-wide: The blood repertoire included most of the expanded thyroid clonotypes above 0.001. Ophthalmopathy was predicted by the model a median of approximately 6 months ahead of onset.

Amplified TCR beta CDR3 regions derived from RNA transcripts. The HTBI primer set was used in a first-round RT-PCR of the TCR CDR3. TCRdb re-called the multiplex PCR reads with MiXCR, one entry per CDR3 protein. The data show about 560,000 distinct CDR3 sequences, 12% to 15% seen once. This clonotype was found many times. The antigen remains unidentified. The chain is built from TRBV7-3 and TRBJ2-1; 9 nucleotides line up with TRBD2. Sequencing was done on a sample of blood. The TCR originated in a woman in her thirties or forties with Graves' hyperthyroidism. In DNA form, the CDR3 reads TGTGCCAGCAGCCCTACCGGGACTAGCAGATACAATGAGCAGTTCTTC. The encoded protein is CASSPTGTSRYNEQFF.